This paragraph reports one T cell receptor (beta chain). The antigen it binds to is not known. Base quality data are lacking; no much larger clone is found one base away. This sample is part of a study of T cell responses to AZD1222 COVID-19 vaccine listed by TCRdb under 2021. The study in broad terms: A total of more than 230 trial participants underwent TCR sequencing, of whom 200 to 220 received two doses of AZD1222 and some 25 received two doses of the MenACWY control vaccine. Trial participants were enrolled into age subgroups of 18-55, 56-69 and 70-plus years, which contained around 150, 28 and 57 TCR-sequenced participants, respectively. Overall study outcomes, separate from this receptor: After two AZD1222 doses, spike-specific TCR breadth and depth were significantly higher than at day 0 and than in MenACWY recipients. Nearly half of unique spike-specific TCRs reportedly recognized epitopes outside regions mutated in the B.1.351 and B.1.1.7 variants. Vaccine-associated CD4 TCRs spanned the whole spike protein, with dominant responses in regions 160-218 and 743-854. Because no day 14 peak-response samples were available, repertoires were characterized only after the peak T cell response. Conclusions about previously exposed vaccinees are limited because only five or six AZD1222 recipients were SARS-CoV-2 seropositive at baseline. Participants were mostly white British, with more females than males. The authors suggested clonal diversity may have been underestimated. In the small 56-69-year group, the increase in depth fell short of significance, most likely because of low power.

From a lookup of the germline V gene, CDR1 and CDR2 are SGHDT and YYEEEE. V and J are trimmed by 2 bases and 3 bases, and the gene matches miss 12 bases of the junction. From the cysteine up to the phenylalanine, the CDR3 has a length of 18 residues. Only the CDR3 part of the read is kept: 54 bases, read in frame from the first base. The CDR3 regions of human TCRbeta chains were subjected to immunosequencing. As for the authors' bioinformatics: Repertoire TCRs were matched against a reference library of SARS-CoV-2-specific TCRs generated with the MIRA antigen-specificity platform. Breadth was defined as the fraction of unique TCRs that were SARS-CoV-2-associated, and depth was defined as the fraction of total T cells that were SARS-CoV-2-associated. Each spike-specific TCR was assigned to its reactive spike region and to a CD4 or CD8 class using the MIRA data. Log10-transformed breadth and depth values were compared by one-way ANOVA with Sidak's multiple comparisons tests. The immuneACCESS repertoire file appears here via TCRdb, limited to in-frame rearrangements. These files lack a portion of the clones; in checked studies, under half of the deficit traces to unresolved V genes, and the cause of the others is not known. The DNA gave D and trimming, while V, J and clone size come from that table. This sample has about 79,000 clones in its table, and about 80% of those were observed once. About 1.3% of the sample lies in the top ten.

The sample's time point, from its label and the paper: about 28 days (+/-7) after the second vaccine dose. AZD1222 recipients with second doses at about 4 weeks or about 12 weeks were pooled, because spike-specific TCR depth and breadth did not differ between schedules. The vaccinee samples were drawn from two UK trials, COV001 and COV002, one of which was a single-blind randomized controlled phase 2/3 trial testing AZD1222 (ChAdOx1 nCoV-19) in healthy adults. For TCRbeta chain sequencing, PBMC samples from trial participants were taken at day 0 and at day 28 after the second dose. The sequence joins TRBV5-6 to TRBJ2-1, with 9 central nucleotides matching TRBD2. The TCR sequence derives from an adult who received the AZD1222 COVID-19 vaccine. Sequenced here: peripheral blood, sampled 28 days after the second AZD1222 dose. The CDR3 region reads CASSFFGTSSFFYNEQFF. The nucleotide sequence is given as TGTGCCAGCAGCTTTTTCGGGACTAGCAGCTTCTTCTACAATGAGCAGTTCTTC.